The 17 T cell receptor beta chains given below trace back to one sample, sequenced in a study of blood T cells in healthy people across ages. PCR was performed a second time for roughly 7 to 12 cycles using a sample-barcoded 5' primer and a J-beta primer mix. Each CDR3 protein gets one entry after TCRdb re-called the 5' RACE reads with MiXCR. The repertoire holds under 950,000 distinct CDR3 sequences, with approximately 21% as singletons. Sequenced material: blood. The source is a man between 65 and 85 years old in good health.

The V call is TRBV20-1, the J call TRBJ2-1; 10 bases agree with TRBD2. The DNA end is a closer match to TRBJ2-5, so the J assignment may be wrong. The germline V gene has CDR1 DFQATT and CDR2 SNEGSKA (reference sequence). The CDR3 sequence is 14 residues long. The chain's CDR3 is CSARDGLAVETQYF. Written as DNA, the CDR3 is TGCAGTGCTAGAGACGGACTAGCGGTGGAGACCCAGTACTTC.

This chain links TRBV28 with TRBJ2-1; D gene ambiguous. Gene TRBJ2-7 matches the end of the DNA better, so the J call may be wrong. The CDR3 extends over 14 amino acids. Germline CDR1 reads MDHEN; CDR2 reads SYDVKM. The CDR3 here is CASSLRRRFYEQYF. The CDR3 DNA follows: TGTGCCAGCAGTCTTAGGCGGAGATTCTACGAGCAGTACTTC.

The V call is TRBV5-1, the J call TRBJ2-3; D is undetermined. The V gene's germline CDR1 is SGHRS and CDR2 YFSETQ. Trimming pared 4 bases from V and 4 bases from J, leaving 10 bases between. CDR3 length equals 13 residues. CDR3 bases: TGCGCCAGCAGCCCAGACACAGCAGATACGCAGTATTTT. Encoded protein: CASSPDTADTQYF. The full variable domain, completed using reference TRBV5-1 and TRBJ2-3, is KAGVTQTPRYLIKTRGQQVTLSCSPISGHRSVSWYQQTPGQGLQFLFEYFSETQRNKGNFPGRFSGRQFSNSRSEMNVSTLELGDSALYLCASSPDTADTQYFGPGTRLTVL.

The V call is TRBV4-3, the J call TRBJ1-4; no clear D gene. This CDR3 comprises 15 residues. Trimming removed 0 bases at V and 6 bases at J, with 11 bases between. Germline assignment: CDR1 LGHNA and CDR2 YSLEER. The CDR3 nucleotides are TGCGCCAGCAGCCAAGATAACGTCGGAGATGAAAAACTGTTTTTT. The encoded protein is CASSQDNVGDEKLFF.

This clonotype was counted only a few times. This rearrangement joins TRBV6-6 to TRBJ1-1, with 8 bases fitting TRBD1. Looked up from germline, CDR1 is MNHNY and CDR2 is SVGAGI (reference sequence). The V and J ends lost 0 bases and 4 bases, in that order; junction bases with no gene match: 7. The CDR3 consists of 16 residues. CDR3 protein: CASSYSTGGPSTEAFF. Written as DNA, the CDR3 is TGTGCCAGCAGTTACTCCACAGGGGGGCCAAGCACTGAAGCTTTCTTT.

The chain combines TRBV28 with TRBJ1-2; D not resolved. Trimming removed 2 bases at V and 5 bases at J, with 12 bases between. This CDR3 has 14 amino acids. CDR1 MDHEN and CDR2 SYDVKM come from the germline V gene. CDR3 sequence: CASSLRSTPYGYTF. The CDR3 nucleotides read TGTGCCAGCAGTTTACGCTCGACCCCATATGGCTACACCTTC.

This clonotype came up a few times. The rearrangement links TRBV2 to TRBJ2-7; the D gene could be TRBD1 or TRBD2 (5 bases each). From germline, CDR1 is SNHLY and CDR2 FYNNEI. Trimming removed 7 bases at V and 6 bases at J, with 10 bases between. There are 11 residues in the CDR3. The CDR3 here is CASTGTCEQYF. Written as DNA, the CDR3 is TGTGCCAGCACTGGGACCTGCGAGCAGTACTTC. The whole variable domain, remainder taken from reference TRBV2 and TRBJ2-7, is EPEVTQTPSHQVTQMGQEVILRCVPISNHLYFYWYRQILGQKVEFLVSFYNNEISEKSEIFDDQFSVERPDGSNFTLKIRSTKLEDSAMYFCASTGTCEQYFGPGTRLTVT.

The chain joins TRBV7-2 to TRBJ1-1; D gene ambiguous. V was cut by 2 bases and J by 4 bases, with 8 bases left in between. This CDR3 is built from 13 residues. Germline lookup yields CDR1 SGHTA and CDR2 FQGNSA. CDR3 coding DNA: TGTGCCAGCAGCTTATGGGGAAGCACTGAAGCTTTCTTT. Its protein is CASSLWGSTEAFF. Full variable domain (rest looked up from reference TRBV7-2 and TRBJ1-1): GAGVSQSPSNKVTEKGKDVELRCDPISGHTALYWYRQSLGQGLEFLIYFQGNSAPDKSGLPSDRFSAERTGGSVSTLTIQRTQQEDSAVYLCASSLWGSTEAFFGQGTRLTVV.

This chain uses TRBV19 with TRBJ2-2; D remains ambiguous. CDR3 length equals 14 residues. The germline CDR1 and CDR2 sequences are LNHDA and SQIVND (reference sequence). V lost 4 bases to trimming and J lost 6 bases, with 12 bases between them. The CDR3 spells CASSTTPNPGELFF. The CDR3 bases are TGTGCCAGTAGTACTACCCCAAACCCCGGGGAGCTGTTTTTT.

This clonotype was counted only a few times. The chain couples TRBV7-9 to TRBJ2-3, with 9 bases aligning to TRBD1. With 7 bases clipped from V and 0 bases from J, the junction kept 5 bases outside the gene matches. The CDR3 is 15 residues long. Germline loops: CDR1 SEHNR, CDR2 FQNEAQ (reference sequence). The CDR3 loop reads CASTRTGESTDTQYF. DNA of the CDR3: TGTGCCAGCACCCGGACAGGGGAAAGCACAGATACGCAGTATTTT.

The chain uses TRBV12-3 or TRBV12-4 and TRBJ2-3, with D uncertain. The V end lost 4 bases, the J end lost 1 base, and 21 bases lay between the germline ends. This CDR3 has 18 residues. The CDR3 loop reads CASSSRDGFKRGTDTQYF. For the CDR3, the DNA is TGTGCCAGCAGTTCCCGTGACGGCTTTAAGCGCGGCACAGATACGCAGTATTTT.

The V and J genes are TRBV20-1 and TRBJ2-5; 9 bases match TRBD1. Judging by the DNA end, TRBJ2-7 fits better; the J call may be wrong. The CDR3 extends over 14 amino acids. The germline V gene has CDR1 DFQATT and CDR2 SNEGSKA (reference sequence). In DNA form, the CDR3 reads TGCAGTGCTAGAGATTCGGGACAGGGCTACGAGCAGTACTTC. Its translation is CSARDSGQGYEQYF.

This sequence joins TRBV9 and TRBJ2-5, with D possibly matching TRBD2 (6 bases). The CDR3 spans 14 residues. The germline V gene encodes CDR1 SGDLS and CDR2 YYNGEE. Trimming took off 0 bases at V and 1 base at J, with 7 bases between the two ends. The CDR3: CASSVVGGQETQYF. The CDR3 DNA follows: TGTGCCAGCAGCGTAGTCGGGGGCCAAGAGACCCAGTACTTC.

This chain connects TRBV12-3 or TRBV12-4 to TRBJ1-1; D is undetermined. Trimming cost V 4 bases and J 2 bases, with 11 bases left between them. There are 14 residues in the CDR3. CDR3 bases: TGTGCCAGCAGTTGGATGGGAGGAAACACTGAAGCTTTCTTT. Translated, it gives CASSWMGGNTEAFF.

The chain recombines TRBV10-3 with TRBJ2-1; D is uncertain. CDR3 length equals 13 residues. Germline loops: CDR1 ENHRY, CDR2 SYGVKD. Deletions cut 3 bases from V and 5 bases from J, with 8 bases between. In DNA, the CDR3 is TGTGCCATCAGTGACCAAATAAACAATGAGCAGTTCTTC. This sequence encodes CAISDQINNEQFF.

The V and J genes are TRBV7-2 and TRBJ1-1; D unresolved. Trimming cost V 1 base and J 2 bases, with 11 bases left between them. Per germline, CDR1 SGHTA and CDR2 FQGNSA. The CDR3 has 15 residues. The DNA for the CDR3 is TGTGCCAGCAGCTTAGAGGTCAGAACCAACACTGAAGCTTTCTTT. The encoded protein is CASSLEVRTNTEAFF. Full variable domain (outside the CDR3, taken from reference TRBV7-2 and TRBJ1-1): GAGVSQSPSNKVTEKGKDVELRCDPISGHTALYWYRQSLGQGLEFLIYFQGNSAPDKSGLPSDRFSAERTGGSVSTLTIQRTQQEDSAVYLCASSLEVRTNTEAFFGQGTRLTVV.

This clonotype was found many times. This chain links TRBV7-9 with TRBJ1-4, with D hard to call. The CDR3 spans 14 residues. Germline CDR1 reads SEHNR; CDR2 reads FQNEAQ (reference sequence). V was trimmed by 4 bases and J by 7 bases, leaving 13 bases between them. DNA of the CDR3: TGTGCCAGCAGCTCCGGACGGGAGGTTGAAAAACTGTTTTTT. This codes for CASSSGREVEKLFF.